The clone carrying this T cell receptor (beta chain) was detected ten times or more. What was amplified from RNA transcripts were TCR beta CDR3 regions. The study used the HTBI primer set for a first-round RT-PCR of the TCR CDR3. MiXCR, applied by TCRdb to the multiplex PCR reads, yields one record per CDR3 protein. The sample has about 600,000 distinct CDR3 sequences, 16% seen once. V lost 4 bases and J lost 3, with 16 bases in between. The CDR3 consists of 15 residues. Germline CDR1 reads SGHAT; CDR2 reads FQNNGV. The data originate from a study of T cells in Graves' hyperthyroidism and ophthalmopathy. Looking at the study overall: Staff took peripheral blood when the initial diagnosis was made, before any treatment began.

The PBMCs studied were ones that came from about 9.9 ml fresh peripheral blood. The V call is TRBV11-2, the J call TRBJ2-7; D is uncertain. The sequenced sample consisted of blood. The origin of this receptor is a middle-aged woman with Graves' ophthalmopathy. The CDR3 protein is CASSSNLVVLYEQYF. DNA for the CDR3: TGTGCCAGCAGCTCCAACCTAGTTGTGCTCTACGAGCAGTACTTC.